Shown below are 10 T cell receptor beta chains from a single sample sequenced in a study of blood T cell repertoires in COVID-19. TCRdb's copy holds only in-frame clones and misses some; the assay was immunoSEQ multiplex PCR. This sample has 150,000 to 200,000 clones, with 80% to 95% found just once. What was sequenced was peripheral blood. These receptors all come from a man aged 45-65 years with acute or convalescent COVID-19.

The chain carries TRBV5-5 and TRBJ1-2; TRBD1 agrees at 8 bases. J was trimmed by 3 bases and V by 5 bases; bases with no gene match: 6. Germline V lookup: CDR1 SGHKS, CDR2 YYEKEE (reference sequence). CDR3 length equals 14 residues. The CDR3 nucleotides are TGTGCCAGCAGTTTTCCGGGACAGGACTATGGCTACACCTTC. Translated: CASSFPGQDYGYTF.

The chain links TRBV27 to TRBJ2-2; 10 bases agree with TRBD1. With V trimmed by 4 bases and J by 3 bases, 8 bases remained unmatched. The CDR3 runs 17 residues. In germline, CDR1 is MNHEY, CDR2 SMNVEV (reference sequence). As DNA, the CDR3 is TGTGCCAGCAGTTATTACTCCGGGACAGGGGACACCGGGGAGCTGTTTTTT. It translates to CASSYYSGTGDTGELFF.

This clone was counted only a few times. The chain links TRBV11-2 to TRBJ2-7; no reliable D call. The germline CDR1 and CDR2 sequences are SGHAT and FQNNGV. The V and J ends lost 5 bases and 6 bases respectively, with 11 bases between them. The CDR3 totals 12 residues. In nucleotides, the CDR3 is TGTGCCAGCAGCGTACTCGGTTCCGAGCAGTACTTC. Translating it yields CASSVLGSEQYF.

V is TRBV19 and J is TRBJ2-2; possibly TRBD1 for D (5 bases). V was cut by 2 bases and J by 2 bases, with 9 bases left in between. Germline V gene lookup returns CDR1 LNHDA and CDR2 SQIVND (reference sequence). CDR3 length: 15 residues. The CDR3, as DNA: TGTGCCAGTAGTATAACAGGCTTAAACACCGGGGAGCTGTTTTTT. It yields the protein CASSITGLNTGELFF.

The chain is built from TRBV9 and TRBJ2-3; the match to TRBD2 covers 7 bases. The CDR3 totals 15 residues. With V trimmed by 0 bases and J by 4 bases, 5 bases remained unmatched. CDR1 SGDLS and CDR2 YYNGEE come from the germline V gene. The CDR3 reads CASSVDWGGADTQYF. DNA of the CDR3: TGTGCCAGCAGCGTAGATTGGGGAGGGGCAGATACGCAGTATTTT. Full variable domain (missing parts from reference TRBV9 and TRBJ2-3): DSGVTQTPKHLITATGQRVTLRCSPRSGDLSVYWYQQSLDQGLQFLIQYYNGEERAKGNILERFSAQQFPDLHSELNLSSLELGDSALYFCASSVDWGGADTQYFGPGTRLTVL.

The rearrangement uses TRBV19 and TRBJ1-6; 7 bases are shared with TRBD1. The CDR3 has 15 residues. CDR1 and CDR2 (germline): LNHDA, SQIVND (reference sequence). Unmatched junction bases numbered 3, after V lost 0 bases and J lost 7 bases. Here the CDR3 DNA reads TGTGCCAGTAGTATAGATCACAGGGGAAATTCACCCCTCCACTTT. Translation: CASSIDHRGNSPLHF.

The V call is TRBV3-1 (or the pseudogene TRBV3-2), the J call TRBJ1-5; 7 positions agree with TRBD1. V trimming: 1 base; J trimming: 6 bases; junction bases outside the gene matches: 9. CDR1 and CDR2 from the germline V gene are LGHDT and YNNKEL (reference sequence). This CDR3 has 16 residues. For the CDR3, the DNA is TGTGCCAGCAGCCAAGGATTCGACAGGGCGATTCAGCCCCAGCATTTT. Protein sequence: CASSQGFDRAIQPQHF.

The V gene is TRBV5-4, the J gene TRBJ2-2; 9 bases map to TRBD2. The CDR3 totals 16 residues. The trim removed 5 bases at V and 5 bases at J, leaving 10 bases unmatched. Germline V gives CDR1 SGHNT, CDR2 YYREEE (reference sequence). CDR3 loop: CASSISGSVLTGELFF. The DNA of the CDR3 is TGTGCCAGCAGTATTAGCGGGAGCGTGTTAACCGGGGAGCTGTTTTTT.

The V gene is TRBV10-3, the J gene TRBJ2-2; 11 nucleotides align to TRBD1. CDR1 ENHRY and CDR2 SYGVKD come from the germline V gene. V shed 10 bases and J 3 bases; nucleotides not matched to a gene: 4. The CDR3 spans 14 residues. In DNA form, the CDR3 reads TGTGCCACCGGACAGGGGGCCGACACCGGGGAGCTGTTTTTT. Protein product: CATGQGADTGELFF.

The V gene is TRBV5-1, the J gene TRBJ1-2; no clear D gene. This CDR3 has 15 residues. The V and J ends lost 0 bases and 5 bases respectively, with 14 bases between them. CDR1 and CDR2 from the germline V gene are SGHRS and YFSETQ. The CDR3: CASSLGIQPGYGYTF. CDR3 sequence (DNA): TGCGCCAGCAGCTTGGGCATCCAACCGGGGTATGGCTACACCTTC.